A selection of T cell receptor beta chains follows, all from one sample in a study of blood T cells in healthy people across ages. TCRdb reprocessed the 5' RACE reads via MiXCR and lists one record per CDR3 protein. Here the sample spans about 1.5 million distinct CDR3 sequences, roughly 43% being singletons. Sequenced sample: blood. These receptors all stem from a woman aged 18 to 35 in good health. Both conserved end residues are part of each CDR3. A D gene is named only where the DNA matches it firmly. Not all rows give a size; the values are once, few, many and, for expanded clones, a class.

size	D	J	V	DNA	CDR3
NA	TRBD1	TRBJ2-7	TRBV14	TGTGCCAGCAGCCGGAACAGGGGCCGCAATGAGCAGTACTTC	CASSRNRGRNEQYF
NA	NA	TRBJ1-5	TRBV12-1	TGTGCCAGCAGCTTTAATTGGGCGACGGTGAATCAGCCCCAGCATTTT	CASSFNWATVNQPQHF
NA	NA	TRBJ2-3	TRBV6-1	TGTGCCAGCAGTGACAGGATCCTCACAGATACGCAGTATTTT	CASSDRILTDTQYF
few	NA	TRBJ2-3	TRBV6-5	TGTGCCAGCAGTTACTCCCTCGTGGATACGCAGTATTTT	CASSYSLVDTQYF
NA	NA	TRBJ2-1	TRBV4-3	TGCGCCAGCAGCCAAGAATTGTGGGACAAAAACTCCTACAATGAGCAGTTCTTC	CASSQELWDKNSYNEQFF
NA	NA	TRBJ2-4	TRBV4-3	TGCGCCAGCAGCCAAGAGTCACTAGCCAAAAACATTCAGTACTTC	CASSQESLAKNIQYF
few	NA	TRBJ1-1	TRBV12-3/TRBV12-4	TGTGCCAGCAGTTCAAATACAGTACCTGGGGAAGCTTTCTTT	CASSSNTVPGEAFF
NA	TRBD2	TRBJ2-1	TRBV20-1	TGCAGTGTTGCGGTCCTACTAGCGGGGTCCTACAGTGAGCAGTTCTTC	CSVAVLLAGSYSEQFF
NA	NA	TRBJ1-1	TRBV20-1	TGCAGTGCGATAGTAGCGTGGGTCGGGACATCGGCTGCTTTCTTT	CSAIVAWVGTSAAFF
NA	TRBD2	TRBJ2-1	TRBV7-3	TGTGCCAGCAGCACAAGCGGGAGCTTCTACAATGAGCAGTTCTTC	CASSTSGSFYNEQFF
NA	NA	TRBJ1-2	TRBV24-1	TGTGCCACCAGTGAACGGACGGACTATGGCTACACCTTC	CATSERTDYGYTF
few	TRBD1	TRBJ1-3	TRBV7-9	TGTGCCAGCAGCTCAAGGACAGGCTCTGGAAACACCATATATTTT	CASSSRTGSGNTIYF
NA	TRBD2	TRBJ2-3	TRBV10-3	TGTGCCATCAGTGTGGGGGCTAGCGGGAGTACCGATACGCAGTATTTT	CAISVGASGSTDTQYF
few	NA	TRBJ2-1	TRBV7-9	TGTGCCAGCAGCTTTGGCGGGGATCATGAGCAGTTCTTC	CASSFGGDHEQFF
NA	NA	TRBJ2-7	TRBV6-2/TRBV6-3	TGTGCCAGCAGTTATGCAGGGAATTATGAGCAGTACTTC	CASSYAGNYEQYF
NA	TRBD1	TRBJ2-7	TRBV2	TGTGCCAGCAGTGAAACCGGAGGACAGGACAACTACGAGCAGTACTTC	CASSETGGQDNYEQYF
NA	NA	TRBJ2-4	TRBV12-3/TRBV12-4	TGTGCCAGCGGCGGGACTGGCGCCAAAAACATTCAGTACTTC	CASGGTGAKNIQYF
NA	NA	TRBJ1-4	TRBV5-1	TGCGCCAGCAGCCGGGCAGCCGAGAATGAAAAACTGTTTTTT	CASSRAAENEKLFF
many	NA	TRBJ2-7	TRBV28	TGTGCCAGCAGTTCCACAAAGCCCGGATTCTACGAGCAGTACTTC	CASSSTKPGFYEQYF
NA	NA	TRBJ2-3	TRBV20-1	TGCAGTGCTAGCCCTCGGTTCGCCAGACTAGGTATCACAGATACGCAGTATTTT	CSASPRFARLGITDTQYF
many	NA	TRBJ2-3	TRBV29-1	TGCAGCGTTGAAGATCCATTGGGGCGCACAGATACGCAGTATTTT	CSVEDPLGRTDTQYF
NA	NA	TRBJ1-2	TRBV27	TGTGCCAGCAGGAGCCTCGGGCAGGACTATGGCTACACCTTC	CASRSLGQDYGYTF
once	NA	TRBJ2-1	TRBV7-9	TGTGCCAGCAGCTTAGTGGTTCAGAATGAGCAGTTCTTC	CASSLVVQNEQFF
once	TRBD2	TRBJ2-1	TRBV4-3	TGCGCCAGCAGCCAAGGGTCAGCGGGGTTTAGCTCCTACAATGAGCAGTTCTTC	CASSQGSAGFSSYNEQFF
NA	NA	TRBJ1-2	TRBV7-9	TGTGCCAGCAGCTTAGACCGAAACGCCCGTGGCTACACCTTC	CASSLDRNARGYTF
many	TRBD2	TRBJ2-7	TRBV2	TGTGCCAGCAGTGCGACTAGCGGGGAGCAGTACTTC	CASSATSGEQYF
NA	NA	TRBJ2-7	TRBV4-3	TGCGCCAGCAGCCAAGAGGTATACTACGAGCAGTACTTC	CASSQEVYYEQYF
NA	NA	TRBJ2-1	TRBV28	TGTGCCAGCAGTTTGAGCCGGATCCTTGTTGAGCAGTTCTTC	CASSLSRILVEQFF
few	NA	TRBJ1-2	TRBV5-1	TGCGCCAGCAGCTTGGCCGATATGTGGCAGACTAACTATGGCTACACCTTC	CASSLADMWQTNYGYTF
NA	TRBD2	TRBJ2-3	TRBV20-1	TGCAGTGCTAGAGATCGGCTAGCGGGCTACACAGATACGCAGTATTTT	CSARDRLAGYTDTQYF
few	NA	TRBJ1-2	TRBV10-3	TGTGCCATCAGTGGGAGGGCGAACTATGGCTACACCTTC	CAISGRANYGYTF
few	NA	TRBJ2-5	TRBV29-1	TGCAGCGTCGTAACCCCCCGGCTAGCGCAGTACTTC	CSVVTPRLAQYF
few	NA	TRBJ2-7	TRBV20-1	TGCAGTGCTAGCGCCCCGGGGCTAGCGTTCACCTACGAGCAGTACTTC	CSASAPGLAFTYEQYF
few	NA	TRBJ2-7	TRBV7-2	TGTGCCAGCAGCTCCTACCCTGCCAACGAGCAGTACTTC	CASSSYPANEQYF
NA	NA	TRBJ2-7	TRBV20-1	TGCAGTGCTAGTTGGGGGAGCTCCTACAATGAGCAGTACTTC	CSASWGSSYNEQYF
few	NA	TRBJ1-2	TRBV7-2	TGTGCCAGCAGCCCCCAGGACAGTCTAACTTATGGCTACACCTTC	CASSPQDSLTYGYTF
NA	NA	TRBJ2-6	TRBV5-1	TGCGCCAGCAGCTCCCCTTCGGGCTTCTCTGGGGCCAACGTCCTGACTTTC	CASSSPSGFSGANVLTF
NA	TRBD2	TRBJ2-7	TRBV12-3/TRBV12-4	TGTGCCAGCAGTTTCCCCCTTAGCGGGGAGTTTAATGAGCAGTACTTC	CASSFPLSGEFNEQYF
NA	NA	TRBJ1-4	TRBV7-9	TGTGCTAGCAGCTTAGTTGCAGGGGATGAAAAACTGTTTTTT	CASSLVAGDEKLFF
NA	NA	TRBJ2-5	TRBV7-9	TGTGCCAGCAGCAAGACAGGAAAAGCCTACAATGAGCAGTACTTC	CASSKTGKAYNEQYF
few	NA	TRBJ2-3	TRBV6-2/TRBV6-3	TGTGCCAGCAGTTTCGTGGGCAAGACAGATACGCAGTATTTT	CASSFVGKTDTQYF
NA	NA	TRBJ1-6	TRBV27	TGTGCCAGCAGTTTGTTCGGTTCACCCCCCCACTTT	CASSLFGSPPHF